Below are 21 T cell receptor beta chains sequenced from a single sample in a study of T cells in Graves' hyperthyroidism and ophthalmopathy. TCR beta CDR3 regions were amplified from RNA. First-round RT-PCR with HTBI primers amplified the TCR CDR3 region. TCRdb independently ran MiXCR on the multiplex PCR reads; one entry per CDR3 protein. The table includes around 760,000 distinct CDR3 sequences, 35% detected once. The sequenced sample was blood. All receptors derive from a woman in her forties with Graves' hyperthyroidism.

A note on this clonotype: A much larger clone sits a single nucleotide away, making a read error possible. The CDR3: CSASMDSGTERLFF. CDR3 DNA: TGCAGTGCATCGATGGATTCCGGGACCGAAAGACTGTTTTTT. The chain joins TRBV20-1 to TRBJ1-4, with a possible D match to TRBD1 (5 bases). The CDR3 is 14 amino acids. Germline V lookup: CDR1 DFQATT, CDR2 SNEGSKA (reference sequence).

As for this clonotype: A junction end diverges from the germline sequence, so it may reflect a read error. This chain links TRBV4-3 with TRBJ2-6; D is unresolved. The germline V gene encodes CDR1 LGHNA and CDR2 YSLEER. This CDR3 has 16 residues. CDR3 loop: CTSSRSAGSGANVLTF. The CDR3 nucleotides are TGCACCAGCAGCCGGAGTGCAGGCTCTGGGGCCAACGTCCTGACTTTC.

This clonotype was recorded once. In DNA form, the CDR3 reads TGTGCCAGCAGCCGAGGGGACATGATGGGCACCATATATTTT. It yields the protein CASSRGDMMGTIYF. V usage is TRBV7-3 and J usage is TRBJ1-3; possible D gene TRBD1, 6 bases. V was clipped by 5 bases and J by 9 bases, with 17 bases between them. The CDR3 length is 14 residues. Germline loops: CDR1 SGHTA, CDR2 FQGTGA.

This clonotype was seen ten or more times. The chain couples TRBV2 to TRBJ1-3; D is ambiguous. V was shortened by 3 bases and J by 0 bases, with 12 bases between the two germline ends. CDR1 and CDR2 (germline): SNHLY, FYNNEI. The CDR3 runs 16 residues. The CDR3 DNA follows: TGTGCCAGCAGTGACGGCGTGTTCTACTCTGGAAACACCATATATTTT. Amino acid sequence: CASSDGVFYSGNTIYF.

As to this clonotype: A much larger clone lies a single base off, so this may be a read error. V and J are TRBV20-1 and TRBJ2-7, with D maybe TRBD2 (6 bases). Germline V lookup: CDR1 DFQATT, CDR2 SNEGSKA (reference sequence). The CDR3 consists of 13 residues. V lost 3 bases to trimming and J lost 3 bases, with 12 bases between them. The CDR3 loop reads CSASPGVSYEQYF. DNA of the CDR3: TGCAGTGCTAGTCCGGGAGTTAGCTACGAGCAGTACTTC.

The CDR3 DNA sequence: TGCAGTGCTAGCGCATCAGGGGGCATGGTTTACGAGCAGTACTTC. Amino acid sequence: CSASASGGMVYEQYF. The J gene is TRBJ2-7, the V gene TRBV20-1, with 8 nucleotides matching TRBD1. CDR1 and CDR2 (germline): DFQATT, SNEGSKA (reference sequence). The CDR3 is 15 amino acids. V lost 3 bases and J lost 4; bases outside the gene matches: 11.

This clonotype was observed many times. The chain carries TRBV20-1 and TRBJ1-5, with D hard to call. The V and J ends lost 3 bases and 5 bases respectively, with 8 bases between them. Germline V CDR1 and CDR2: DFQATT, SNEGSKA (reference sequence). This CDR3 contains 12 residues. The CDR3, as DNA: TGCAGTGCTAGGGTCGGAGATCAGCCCCAGCATTTT. Translated: CSARVGDQPQHF.

This clonotype was seen many times. The rearrangement joins TRBV25-1 to TRBJ1-1, with D possibly being TRBD1 (5 bases). CDR1 and CDR2 from the germline V gene are MGHDK and SYGVNS. V was trimmed by 4 bases and J by 7 bases, leaving 19 bases between them. CDR3 length: 15 amino acids. The chain's CDR3 is CASSVWGRGAGEAFF. The CDR3 DNA follows: TGTGCCAGCAGTGTTTGGGGGAGGGGCGCGGGTGAAGCTTTCTTT.

This clonotype appeared a few times. The chain couples TRBV20-1 to TRBJ1-1; D may be TRBD1 (5 bases). V lost 1 base and J 4 bases, leaving 19 bases between the germline ends. The CDR3 is 16 amino acids. Germline-derived CDR1 and CDR2 are DFQATT and SNEGSKA (reference sequence). The CDR3 spells CSARGDRAPGGTEAFF. CDR3 bases: TGCAGTGCTAGAGGGGACCGGGCCCCTGGAGGCACTGAAGCTTTCTTT.

V usage is TRBV6-1 and J usage is TRBJ2-7; 8 bases match TRBD2. The CDR3 is 17 amino acids. Trimming cost V 3 bases and J 2 bases; bases outside gene matches: 12. Germline V lookup: CDR1 MNHNS, CDR2 SASEGT. The CDR3 sequence is CASSDSPGLDNPYEQYF. The CDR3 bases are TGTGCCAGCAGTGACTCCCCGGGACTAGATAATCCCTACGAGCAGTACTTC.

Only a few counts were recorded for this clonotype. The genes are TRBV12-3 or TRBV12-4 and TRBJ2-5; TRBD2 aligns across 8 bases. Trimming removed 11 bases from V and 1 base from J; junction bases left unmatched: 9. This CDR3 comprises 14 residues. The DNA of the CDR3 is TGTGCCGCCGGGGGGGGCCAGGGCCAAGAGACCCAGTACTTC. The encoded protein is CAAGGGQGQETQYF.

This clonotype was picked up a small number of times. CDR3 DNA: TGTGCCAGCAGCACGACTGGGAGTGGCTACACCTTC. Encoded protein: CASSTTGSGYTF. The J gene is TRBJ1-2, the V gene TRBV7-9; D gene unclear. This CDR3 contains 12 residues. V was shortened by 5 bases and J by 7 bases, with 11 bases between the two germline ends. The germline V gene encodes CDR1 SEHNR and CDR2 FQNEAQ (reference sequence).

The chain recombines TRBV6-2 or TRBV6-3 with TRBJ1-5; no clear D. V was cut by 2 bases and J by 1 base, with 15 bases left in between. The CDR3 contains 17 residues. Germline V gene lookup returns CDR1 MNHEY and CDR2 SVGEGT. In DNA form, the CDR3 reads TGTGCCAGCAGTTACCCGGCGATGTCCCGGAGCAATCAGCCCCAGCATTTT. Its protein product is CASSYPAMSRSNQPQHF.

The chain recombines TRBV6-5 with TRBJ1-2; 7 bases match TRBD1. The CDR3 has 15 residues. Germline V lookup: CDR1 MNHEY, CDR2 SVGAGI. V trimming: 3 bases; J trimming: 8 bases; junction bases outside the gene matches: 12. CDR3 nucleotide sequence: TGTGCCAGCAGTTATAACCGACAGGGTACGGAGGGCTACACCTTC. Residues: CASSYNRQGTEGYTF.

Comment on this clonotype: One end of the junction does not line up with germline, which may come from a read error. The chain carries TRBV5-1 and TRBJ2-2; 9 positions agree with TRBD2. The CDR3 spans 16 residues. Germline-derived CDR1 and CDR2 are SGHRS and YFSETQ. CDR3: CASSLSGGPNTGELFF. As DNA, the CDR3 is TGTGCCAGCAGCTTAAGCGGGGGGCCTAACACCGGGGAGCTGTTTTTT.

On this clonotype itself: Given the absence of the conserved phenylalanine or tryptophan at the CDR3 end, a read error is likely. Because the CDR3's place on the DNA is in doubt, the DNA is left out and the CDR3 is given as listed by TCRdb. The CDR3 protein is CASSPTGT. The genes are TRBV12-3 or TRBV12-4 and TRBJ2-6; the listed D gene, TRBD1, was not tested against the DNA. Termini included, the CDR3 measures 8 amino acids.

Concerning this clonotype itself: This sequence may be a read error, since a much larger clone differs from it by one base. The chain is built from TRBV7-9 and TRBJ1-1; no clear D. This CDR3 spans 12 amino acids. Deletions cut 7 bases from V and 7 bases from J, with 13 bases between. Per germline, CDR1 SEHNR and CDR2 FQNEAQ (reference sequence). The CDR3 DNA reads as TGTGCCAGCACCTCCGGGTCTTTTGAAGCTTTCTTT. Its protein is CASTSGSFEAFF.

The V gene is TRBV7-9, the J gene TRBJ1-2; TRBD1 agrees at 7 bases. From germline, CDR1 is SEHNR and CDR2 FQNEAQ (reference sequence). V shed 9 bases, J shed 11 bases, and the junction held 6 bases outside the gene matches. The CDR3 spans 10 residues. The CDR3 loop is CASRRQGYTF. CDR3 nucleotides: TGTGCCAGTCGACGACAGGGTTACACCTTC. The full variable domain, its missing parts supplied by reference TRBV7-9 and TRBJ1-2, is DTGVSQNPRHKITKRGQNVTFRCDPISEHNRLYWYRQTLGQGPEFLTYFQNEAQLEKSRLLSDRFSAERPKGSFSTLEIQRTEQGDSAMYLCASRRQGYTFGSGTRLTVV.

The chain recombines TRBV4-3 with TRBJ2-5; 7 nucleotides match TRBD2. This CDR3 contains 16 residues. The germline V gene has CDR1 LGHNA and CDR2 YSLEER. V lost 2 bases to trimming and J lost 2 bases; unmatched junction nucleotides: 8. The CDR3 is CASSQSDPSGQETQYF. In nucleotides, the CDR3 is TGCGCCAGCAGCCAATCGGACCCTAGCGGACAAGAGACCCAGTACTTC.

The V and J genes are TRBV5-6 and TRBJ2-7; TRBD1 might be the D (6 bases). V was clipped by 3 bases and J by 2 bases, with 9 bases between them. Germline CDR1 and CDR2: SGHDT and YYEEEE. This CDR3 contains 13 residues. The chain's CDR3 is CASSWQGTYEQYF. The CDR3 DNA follows: TGTGCCAGCAGCTGGCAGGGGACCTACGAGCAGTACTTC.

This clonotype came up once. The chain joins TRBV10-3 to TRBJ1-4; D unresolved. The V end lost 5 bases, the J end lost 3 bases, and 7 bases lay between the germline ends. The CDR3 has 13 residues. Germline assignment: CDR1 ENHRY and CDR2 SYGVKD. CDR3 sequence reads: CAISYRANEKLFF. CDR3 nucleotides: TGTGCCATCAGTTATAGGGCTAATGAAAAACTGTTTTTT.